This TCR beta chain was identified during a study of control samples from healthy donors and cancer patients. The CDR3 extends over 15 amino acids. Germline CDR1 and CDR2: MNHEY and SVGAGI. Between the trimmed V and J ends, which lost 6 bases and 0 bases, there was a span of 14 bases. Only in-frame clones appear in the TCRdb table, and some are missing; sequencing was by immunoSEQ multiplex PCR. The sample lists approximately 130,000 clones, 80% to 90% occurring once. What was sequenced was blood. This TCR was recovered from a man between 60 and 75 years old in good health. The chain uses TRBV6-5 and TRBJ1-1; D remains unclear. As DNA, the CDR3 is TGTGCCAGCAGACCCCCCTCTGGGGTGAACACTGAAGCTTTCTTT. This translates into CASRPPSGVNTEAFF.